The clone carrying this TCR beta chain was seen a few times. The data originate from a study of Graves' ophthalmopathy and Graves' hyperthyroidism. For repertoire sequencing, the TCR beta CDR3 regions were amplified from RNA transcripts. Second-round multiplex PCR came after a first-round RT-PCR that employed HTBI primers. In TCRdb, the multiplex PCR reads were re-called with MiXCR into one record per CDR3 protein. This sample has approximately 700,000 distinct CDR3 sequences, with roughly 40% found just once. The germline V and J ends were trimmed by 6 bases and 5 bases, with 9 bases remaining between them. This CDR3 region has 12 residues. CDR1 is LNHDA and CDR2 is SQIVND in the germline V gene (reference sequence).

The sequenced sample was peripheral blood. The chain joins TRBV19 to TRBJ2-3; TRBD2 might be the D (6 bases). This clonotype was sampled from an adult man with Graves' ophthalmopathy. The CDR3 DNA reads as TGTGCCAGTAGGACGGAGGGAGATACGCAGTATTTT. Translation: CASRTEGDTQYF.